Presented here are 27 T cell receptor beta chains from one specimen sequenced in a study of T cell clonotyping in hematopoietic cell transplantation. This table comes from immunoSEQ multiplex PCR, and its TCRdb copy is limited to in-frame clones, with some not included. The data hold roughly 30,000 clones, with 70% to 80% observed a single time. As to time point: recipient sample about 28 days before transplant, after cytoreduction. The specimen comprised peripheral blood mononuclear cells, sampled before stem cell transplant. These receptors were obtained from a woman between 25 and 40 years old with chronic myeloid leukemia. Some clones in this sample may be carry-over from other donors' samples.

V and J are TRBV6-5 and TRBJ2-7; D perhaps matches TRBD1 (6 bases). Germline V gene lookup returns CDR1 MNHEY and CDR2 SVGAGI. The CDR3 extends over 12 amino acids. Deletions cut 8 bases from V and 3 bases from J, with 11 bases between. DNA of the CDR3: TGTGCCAGCGGACAGTCCAACTACGAGCAGTACTTC. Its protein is CASGQSNYEQYF.

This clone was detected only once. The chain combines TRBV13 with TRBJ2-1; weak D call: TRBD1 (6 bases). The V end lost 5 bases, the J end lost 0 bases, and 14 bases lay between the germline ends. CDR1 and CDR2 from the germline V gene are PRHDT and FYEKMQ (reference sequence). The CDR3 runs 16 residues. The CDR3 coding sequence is TGTGCCAGCAGCCCCCCGGACAGTTCCTCCTACAATGAGCAGTTCTTC. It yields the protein CASSPPDSSSYNEQFF.

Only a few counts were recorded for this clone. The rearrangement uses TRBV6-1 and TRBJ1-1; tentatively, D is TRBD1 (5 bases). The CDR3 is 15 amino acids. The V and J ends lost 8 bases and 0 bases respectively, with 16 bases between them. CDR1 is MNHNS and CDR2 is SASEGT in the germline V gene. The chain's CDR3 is CASPERGGLNTEAFF. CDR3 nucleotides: TGTGCCAGCCCTGAGAGGGGCGGTCTGAACACTGAAGCTTTCTTT.

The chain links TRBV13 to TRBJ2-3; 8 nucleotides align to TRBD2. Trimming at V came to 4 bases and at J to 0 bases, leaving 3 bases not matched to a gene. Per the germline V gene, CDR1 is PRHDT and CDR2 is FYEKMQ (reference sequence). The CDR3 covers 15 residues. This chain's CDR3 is CASSSRGGSTDTQYF. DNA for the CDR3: TGTGCCAGCAGCTCTCGGGGGGGGAGCACAGATACGCAGTATTTT.

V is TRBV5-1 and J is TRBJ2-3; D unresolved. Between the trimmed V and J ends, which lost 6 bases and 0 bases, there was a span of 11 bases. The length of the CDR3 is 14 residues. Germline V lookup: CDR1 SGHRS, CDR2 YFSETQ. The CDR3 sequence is CASNEASSTDTQYF. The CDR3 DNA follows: TGCGCCAGCAACGAGGCCTCTAGCACAGATACGCAGTATTTT.

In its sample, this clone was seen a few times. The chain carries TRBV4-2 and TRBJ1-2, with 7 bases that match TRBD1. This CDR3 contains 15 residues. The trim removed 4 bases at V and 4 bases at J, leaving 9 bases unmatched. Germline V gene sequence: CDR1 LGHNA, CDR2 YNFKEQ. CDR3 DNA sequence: TGTGCCAGCAGCCCATCAGTGGGACAGCCCTATGGCTACACCTTC. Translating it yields CASSPSVGQPYGYTF.

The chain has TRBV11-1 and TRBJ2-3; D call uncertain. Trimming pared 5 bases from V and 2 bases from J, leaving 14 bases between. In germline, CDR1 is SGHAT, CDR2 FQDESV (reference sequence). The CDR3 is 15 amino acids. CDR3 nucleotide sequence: TGTGCCAGCAGCGTAGAGACTTCAACCACAGATACGCAGTATTTT. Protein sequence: CASSVETSTTDTQYF.

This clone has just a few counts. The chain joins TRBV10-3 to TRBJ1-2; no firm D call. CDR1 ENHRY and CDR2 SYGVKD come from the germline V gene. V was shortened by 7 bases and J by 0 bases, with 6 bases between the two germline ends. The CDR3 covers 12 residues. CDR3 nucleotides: TGTGCCATCACAGGAACTAACTATGGCTACACCTTC. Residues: CAITGTNYGYTF.

The CDR3 is CASSSPAKNTEAFF. CDR3 in DNA: TGTGCCAGCAGTTCCCCGGCTAAGAACACTGAAGCTTTCTTT. The chain carries TRBV6-5 and TRBJ1-1; unclear D gene. Between the trimmed V and J ends, which lost 4 bases and 1 base, there was a span of 10 bases. Germline values: CDR1 MNHEY, CDR2 SVGAGI. This CDR3 has 14 amino acids.

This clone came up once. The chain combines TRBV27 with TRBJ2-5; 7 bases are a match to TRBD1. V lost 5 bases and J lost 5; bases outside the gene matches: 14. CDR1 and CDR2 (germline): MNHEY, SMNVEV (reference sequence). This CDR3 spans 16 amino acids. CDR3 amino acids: CASSPNRGSNGETQYF. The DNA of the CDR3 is TGTGCCAGCAGTCCCAACAGGGGCTCCAACGGCGAGACCCAGTACTTC.

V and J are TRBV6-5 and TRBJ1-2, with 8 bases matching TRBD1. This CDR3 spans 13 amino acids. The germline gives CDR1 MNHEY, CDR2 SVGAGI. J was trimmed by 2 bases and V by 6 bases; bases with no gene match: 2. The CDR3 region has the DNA TGTGCCAGCAGACGGACAGGGAACTATGGCTACACCTTC. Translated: CASRRTGNYGYTF.

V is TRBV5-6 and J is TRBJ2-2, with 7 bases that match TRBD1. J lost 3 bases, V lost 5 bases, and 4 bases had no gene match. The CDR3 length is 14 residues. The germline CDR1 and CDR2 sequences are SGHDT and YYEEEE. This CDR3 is CASRRTGDTGELFF. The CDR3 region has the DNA TGTGCCAGCAGGAGAACAGGGGACACCGGGGAGCTGTTTTTT.

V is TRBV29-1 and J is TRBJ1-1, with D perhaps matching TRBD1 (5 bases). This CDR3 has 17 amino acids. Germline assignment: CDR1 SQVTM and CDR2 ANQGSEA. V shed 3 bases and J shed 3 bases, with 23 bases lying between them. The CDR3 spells CSVDSRPVRRGDTEAFF. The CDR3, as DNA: TGCAGCGTTGATAGTCGGCCAGTCCGTCGGGGGGACACTGAAGCTTTCTTT.

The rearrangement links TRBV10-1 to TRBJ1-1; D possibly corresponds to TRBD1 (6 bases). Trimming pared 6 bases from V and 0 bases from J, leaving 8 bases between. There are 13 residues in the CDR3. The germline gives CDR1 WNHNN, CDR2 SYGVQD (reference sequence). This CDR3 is CASRGTLNTEAFF. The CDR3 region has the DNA TGCGCCAGCAGAGGGACATTGAACACTGAAGCTTTCTTT.

Here the CDR3 DNA reads TGTGCCAGCAGCGTAGGTGGGTACACTGAAGCTTTCTTT. Protein: CASSVGGYTEAFF. The chain joins TRBV9 to TRBJ1-1, with D hard to call. With 0 bases removed from V and 3 bases from J, the gap between germline ends came to 6 bases. Looked up from germline, CDR1 is SGDLS and CDR2 is YYNGEE. The CDR3 runs 13 residues.

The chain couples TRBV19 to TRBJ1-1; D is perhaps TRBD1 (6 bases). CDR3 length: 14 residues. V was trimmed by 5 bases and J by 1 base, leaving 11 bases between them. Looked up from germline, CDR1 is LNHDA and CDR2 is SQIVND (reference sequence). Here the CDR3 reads CASSRGTQNTEAFF. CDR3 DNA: TGTGCCAGTAGTCGGGGGACACAGAACACTGAAGCTTTCTTT.

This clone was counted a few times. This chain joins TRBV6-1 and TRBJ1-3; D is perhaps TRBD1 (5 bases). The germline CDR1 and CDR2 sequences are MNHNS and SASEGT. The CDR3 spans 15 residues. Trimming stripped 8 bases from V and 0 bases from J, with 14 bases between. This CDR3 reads CASVVGGSSGNTIYF. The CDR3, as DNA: TGTGCCAGCGTGGTGGGGGGAAGCTCTGGAAACACCATATATTTT.

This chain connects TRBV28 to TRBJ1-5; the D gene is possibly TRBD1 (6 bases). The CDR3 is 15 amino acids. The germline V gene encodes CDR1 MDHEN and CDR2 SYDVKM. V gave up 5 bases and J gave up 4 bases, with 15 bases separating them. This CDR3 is CASSHLTGTNQPQHF. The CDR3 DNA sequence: TGTGCCAGCAGTCACCTCACAGGGACGAATCAGCCCCAGCATTTT.

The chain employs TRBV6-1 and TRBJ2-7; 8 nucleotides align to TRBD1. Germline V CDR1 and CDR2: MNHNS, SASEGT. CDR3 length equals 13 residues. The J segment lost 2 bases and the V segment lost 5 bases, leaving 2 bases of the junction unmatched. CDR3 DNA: TGTGCCAGCAGTAGGGGACAGGCCTACGAGCAGTACGTC. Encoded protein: CASSRGQAYEQYV.

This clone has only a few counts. CDR3 residues: CASSEARRAGSRTYEQYF. In nucleotides, the CDR3 is TGTGCCAGCAGTGAAGCACGCCGGGCGGGTAGTCGGACCTACGAGCAGTACTTC. The gene calls are TRBV6-1 and TRBJ2-7; possibly TRBD2 for D (5 bases). Germline V CDR1 and CDR2: MNHNS, SASEGT. V shed 0 bases and J shed 2 bases, with 20 bases lying between them. The CDR3 contains 18 residues.

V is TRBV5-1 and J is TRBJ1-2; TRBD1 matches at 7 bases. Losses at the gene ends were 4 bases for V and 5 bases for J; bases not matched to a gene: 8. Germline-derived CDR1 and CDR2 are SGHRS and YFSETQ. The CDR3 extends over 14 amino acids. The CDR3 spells CASSTGDRNYGYTF. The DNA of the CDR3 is TGCGCCAGCAGCACGGGGGACAGAAATTATGGCTACACCTTC. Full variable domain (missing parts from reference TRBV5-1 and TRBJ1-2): KAGVTQTPRYLIKTRGQQVTLSCSPISGHRSVSWYQQTPGQGLQFLFEYFSETQRNKGNFPGRFSGRQFSNSRSEMNVSTLELGDSALYLCASSTGDRNYGYTFGSGTRLTVV.

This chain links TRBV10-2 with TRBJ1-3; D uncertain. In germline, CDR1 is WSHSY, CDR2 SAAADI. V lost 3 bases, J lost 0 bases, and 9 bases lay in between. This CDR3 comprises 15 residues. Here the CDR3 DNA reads TGCGCCAGCAGTGAAGACGCCATCTCTGGAAACACCATATATTTT. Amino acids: CASSEDAISGNTIYF.

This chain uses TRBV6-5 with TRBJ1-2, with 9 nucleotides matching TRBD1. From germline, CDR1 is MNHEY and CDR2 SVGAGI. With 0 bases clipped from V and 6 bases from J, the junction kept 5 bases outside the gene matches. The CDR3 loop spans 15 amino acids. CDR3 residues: CASSYSGTGWDGYTF. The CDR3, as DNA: TGTGCCAGCAGTTACTCGGGGACAGGGTGGGATGGCTACACCTTC.

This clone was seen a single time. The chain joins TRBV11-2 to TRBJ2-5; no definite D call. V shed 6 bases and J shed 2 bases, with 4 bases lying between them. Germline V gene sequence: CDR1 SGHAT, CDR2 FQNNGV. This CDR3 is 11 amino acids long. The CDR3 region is CASRTQETQYF. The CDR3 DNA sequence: TGTGCCAGCAGAACACAAGAGACCCAGTACTTC.

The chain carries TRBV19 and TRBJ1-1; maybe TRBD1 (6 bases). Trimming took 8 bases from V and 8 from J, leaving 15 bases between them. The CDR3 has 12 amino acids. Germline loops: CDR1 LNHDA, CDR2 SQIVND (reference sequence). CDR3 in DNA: TGTGCCAGTGACACCGGGACATGGGAAGCTTTCTTT. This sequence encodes CASDTGTWEAFF.

The chain's CDR3 is CASSEGPAGSYEQYV. For the CDR3, the DNA is TGTGCCAGCAGTGAGGGTCCGGCAGGAAGCTACGAGCAGTACGTC. The V gene is TRBV6-1, the J gene TRBJ2-7; D remains unclear. Trimming took off 3 bases at V and 3 bases at J, with 15 bases between the two ends. The length of the CDR3 is 15 residues. Germline V gene lookup returns CDR1 MNHNS and CDR2 SASEGT.

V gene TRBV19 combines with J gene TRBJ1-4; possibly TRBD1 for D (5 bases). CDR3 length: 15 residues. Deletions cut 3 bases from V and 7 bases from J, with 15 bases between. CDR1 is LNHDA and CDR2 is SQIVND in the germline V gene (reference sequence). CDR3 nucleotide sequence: TGTGCCAGTAGTATCCCCCAGGGCGGGGGTGAAAAACTGTTTTTT. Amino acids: CASSIPQGGGEKLFF.